This entry features one T cell receptor (beta chain) sequence. Repertoires were generated with immunoSEQ multiplex PCR, while TCRdb's copy carries only in-frame clones and drops some. The sample consists of approximately 740,000 clones, 80% to 95% of them appearing once. These data belong to a study of shared clonotypes between healthy human individuals. There are 14 residues in the CDR3. With 7 bases clipped from V and 6 bases from J, the junction kept 14 bases outside the gene matches. CDR1 SQVTM and CDR2 ANQGSEA come from the germline V gene. In the naive CD8 group, cells lacked CD45RO and were positively selected for CCR7, so terminally differentiated effector memory CD45RA+ cells were left out.

The TCR sequence derives from a man aged 25-45 years in good health. The chain links TRBV29-1 to TRBJ1-2; TRBD1 matches 7 bases. The material sequenced was naive CD8+ T cells sorted from blood. The CDR3 DNA reads TGCAGCGCTGGCCCCGGACAGGTCAAGAATGGCTACACCTTC. Amino acid sequence: CSAGPGQVKNGYTF.